This T cell receptor (beta chain) was recovered during a study of Graves' ophthalmopathy and Graves' hyperthyroidism. Study-level points and caveats: In predicting ophthalmopathy progression, the model reached 70.59% sensitivity and about 73% specificity.

Amplification targeted the TCR beta CDR3 regions, with RNA transcripts as the source material. First-round RT-PCR employed HTBI primers, with a second-round multiplex PCR after it. TCRdb reanalysed the multiplex PCR reads using MiXCR and keeps one entry per CDR3 protein. The sample records a few hundred thousand distinct CDR3 sequences, about a sixth being singletons. There are many counts of this clonotype. Antigen: not known. PBMCs were density-gradient isolated from about 9.6 ml fresh blood. Losses at the gene ends were 6 bases for V and 1 base for J; bases not matched to a gene: 5. Germline V gene sequence: CDR1 GTSNPN, CDR2 SVGIG (reference sequence). This CDR3 comprises 13 residues.

The receptor comes from an adult woman with stable Graves' hyperthyroidism. Specimen: peripheral blood. This chain joins TRBV30 and TRBJ1-1, with 7 nucleotides matching TRBD1. The CDR3 region is CACLGTANTEAFF. CDR3 sequence (DNA): TGTGCCTGCCTCGGGACAGCGAACACTGAAGCTTTCTTT.